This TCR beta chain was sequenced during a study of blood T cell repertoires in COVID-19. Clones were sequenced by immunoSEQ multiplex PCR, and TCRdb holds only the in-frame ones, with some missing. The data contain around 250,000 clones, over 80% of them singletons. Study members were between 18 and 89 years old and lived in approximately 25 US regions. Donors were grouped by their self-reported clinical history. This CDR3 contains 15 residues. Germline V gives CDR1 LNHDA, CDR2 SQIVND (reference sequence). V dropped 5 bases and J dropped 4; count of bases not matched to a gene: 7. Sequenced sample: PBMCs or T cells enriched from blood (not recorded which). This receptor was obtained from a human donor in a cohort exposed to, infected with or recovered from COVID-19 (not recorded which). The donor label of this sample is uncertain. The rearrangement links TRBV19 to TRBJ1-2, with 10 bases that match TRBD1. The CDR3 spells CASSPGDRGPYGYTF. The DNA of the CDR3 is TGTGCCAGTAGTCCTGGGGACAGGGGACCCTATGGCTACACCTTC.